The next 30 T cell receptor beta chains were all read from a single sample in a study of T cell responses to AZD1222 COVID-19 vaccine. TCRdb keeps only in-frame clones here, not all; method: immunoSEQ multiplex PCR. The table includes 100,000 to 150,000 clones, around 83% detected once. The sample was peripheral blood, taken 28 days after the second AZD1222 dose. Source of these receptors: an adult who received the AZD1222 COVID-19 vaccine.

The chain carries TRBV7-2 and TRBJ2-7, with 7 bases that match TRBD1. Germline trimming cut 4 bases from V and 2 bases from J; bases unmatched to any gene: 14. From germline, CDR1 is SGHTA and CDR2 FQGNSA. The CDR3 is 17 residues long. The CDR3 sequence is CASSSLIGQEKTYEQYF. CDR3 nucleotide sequence: TGTGCCAGCAGCTCGCTAATCGGACAGGAAAAAACCTACGAGCAGTACTTC.

The chain employs TRBV4-1 and TRBJ1-3; the D gene is possibly TRBD1 (6 bases). From germline, CDR1 is MGHRA and CDR2 YSYEKL. The V end lost 1 base, the J end lost 8 bases, and 33 bases lay between the germline ends. This CDR3 has 21 residues. The CDR3: CASSQVLGAYGPTPSEDTIYF. The DNA for the CDR3 is TGCGCCAGCAGCCAAGTCTTGGGGGCCTACGGACCTACCCCGTCAGAGGACACCATATATTTT.

This chain joins TRBV13 and TRBJ1-2; D is ambiguous. The CDR3 is made up of 13 amino acids. The V end lost 3 bases, the J end lost 5 bases, and 10 bases lay between the germline ends. The V gene's germline CDR1 is PRHDT and CDR2 FYEKMQ (reference sequence). DNA of the CDR3: TGTGCCAGCAGCTTGGGCCAGACATATGGCTACACCTTC. Translated, it gives CASSLGQTYGYTF.

This chain uses TRBV28 with TRBJ1-2; D call uncertain. Germline-derived CDR1 and CDR2 are MDHEN and SYDVKM. Trimming took 7 bases from V and 7 from J, leaving 10 bases between them. This CDR3 is built from 11 residues. CDR3 in amino acids: CASTDPFGYTF. The DNA for the CDR3 is TGTGCCAGCACCGACCCTTTTGGCTACACCTTC.

The chain links TRBV6-6 to TRBJ1-2, with a tentative D call TRBD1 (5 bases). The CDR3 has 15 residues. CDR1 and CDR2 (germline): MNHNY, SVGAGI (reference sequence). V lost 6 bases to trimming and J lost 3 bases, with 17 bases between them. This CDR3 is CASSRSKGEDYGYTF. The CDR3 nucleotides read TGTGCCAGCAGCCGTAGCAAAGGGGAGGACTATGGCTACACCTTC.

The chain couples TRBV18 to TRBJ1-1; 8 bases agree with TRBD1. The germline CDR1 and CDR2 sequences are KGHSH and LQKENI. This CDR3 is 15 amino acids long. J was trimmed by 0 bases and V by 4 bases; bases with no gene match: 4. CDR3 bases: TGTGCCAGCTCACACCGGGACAGGTTGAACACTGAAGCTTTCTTT. It yields the protein CASSHRDRLNTEAFF.

The gene calls are TRBV15 and TRBJ1-6; no reliable D call. The CDR3 is 15 residues long. V was shortened by 3 bases and J by 0 bases, with 6 bases between the two germline ends. Germline V CDR1 and CDR2: LNHNV, YYDKDF (reference sequence). As DNA, the CDR3 is TGTGCCACCAGCAGGGGTGGCTCCTATAATTCACCCCTCCACTTT. It yields the protein CATSRGGSYNSPLHF.

The chain joins TRBV6-5 to TRBJ2-3; 9 positions match TRBD2. In germline, CDR1 is MNHEY, CDR2 SVGAGI. CDR3 size: 16 residues. Losses at the gene ends were 2 bases for V and 5 bases for J; bases not matched to a gene: 8. The CDR3: CASSYGFSGGRDTQYF. The CDR3 bases are TGTGCCAGCAGTTACGGGTTTAGCGGGGGAAGAGATACGCAGTATTTT.

V gene TRBV19 combines with J gene TRBJ2-1; 12 bases are shared with TRBD2. This CDR3 is built from 14 residues. Per the germline V gene, CDR1 is LNHDA and CDR2 is SQIVND (reference sequence). V lost 6 bases to trimming and J lost 8 bases; unmatched junction nucleotides: 5. The CDR3 DNA is TGTGCCAGTAGAAGGACTAGCGGGGTTTATGAGCAGTTCTTC. Translated, it gives CASRRTSGVYEQFF.

This clone was seen a handful of times. This chain uses TRBV28 with TRBJ2-3, with TRBD2 matching over 9 bases. Germline V gene data show CDR1 as MDHEN and CDR2 as SYDVKM. Trimming at V came to 11 bases and at J to 10 bases, leaving 25 bases not matched to a gene. The CDR3 contains 17 residues. Here the CDR3 reads CAGSYSGGGGAVSPQYF. The CDR3 DNA reads as TGTGCCGGCTCCTACAGCGGGGGCGGGGGGGCCGTCTCTCCGCAGTATTTT.

The rearrangement links TRBV9 to TRBJ2-2; D not resolved. This CDR3 is 14 amino acids long. The V end lost 1 base, the J end lost 1 base, and 5 bases lay between the germline ends. The germline CDR1 and CDR2 sequences are SGDLS and YYNGEE. The CDR3 nucleotides read TGTGCCAGCAGCGTATTACGGAACACCGGGGAGCTGTTTTTT. Its protein product is CASSVLRNTGELFF. The full variable domain, rest sourced from reference TRBV9 and TRBJ2-2, is DSGVTQTPKHLITATGQRVTLRCSPRSGDLSVYWYQQSLDQGLQFLIQYYNGEERAKGNILERFSAQQFPDLHSELNLSSLELGDSALYFCASSVLRNTGELFFGEGSRLTVL.

The rearrangement uses TRBV3-1 (or the pseudogene TRBV3-2) and TRBJ2-7; TRBD2 agrees at 11 bases. CDR1 and CDR2 (germline): LGHDT, YNNKEL (reference sequence). The V and J ends lost 4 bases and 2 bases, in that order; junction bases with no gene match: 7. The CDR3 runs 16 residues. CDR3 DNA: TGTGCCAGCAGCCCAGTACTAGCGGGGGCTGCCTACGAGCAGTACTTC. This encodes CASSPVLAGAAYEQYF.

Turning to this clone: One junction end disagrees with the germline gene, perhaps due to a read error. V is TRBV7-9 and J is TRBJ1-5; tentatively, D is TRBD1 (5 bases). The CDR3 runs to 14 residues. Germline CDR1 SEHNR, CDR2 FQNEAQ (reference sequence). CDR3 region: CASSWSGANEPQHF. CDR3 coding DNA: TGTGCCAGCAGCTGGAGTGGGGCCAATGAGCCCCAGCATTTT.

The rearrangement joins TRBV7-2 to TRBJ1-1; D is perhaps TRBD1 (5 bases). The CDR3 covers 14 residues. V was clipped by 1 base and J by 5 bases, with 11 bases between them. Germline V CDR1 and CDR2: SGHTA, FQGNSA. The CDR3: CASSLVGRGTEAFF. The CDR3 coding sequence is TGTGCCAGCAGCTTAGTGGGGCGGGGGACTGAAGCTTTCTTT.

J is TRBJ1-5 and V is TRBV7-2; a possible D gene is TRBD1 (5 bases). The CDR3 has 18 residues. CDR1 SGHTA and CDR2 FQGNSA come from the germline V gene. Trimming took off 5 bases at V and 3 bases at J, with 23 bases between the two ends. For the CDR3, the DNA is TGTGCCAGCAGCCCCGCCGGACTCCGAACGGGGACCAATCAGCCCCAGCATTTT. Translation: CASSPAGLRTGTNQPQHF.

There are a few counts of this clone. The CDR3 DNA reads as TGCAGCGTTGAAGGGACAGGAAGCGGCTACACCTTC. Its protein product is CSVEGTGSGYTF. The chain links TRBV29-1 to TRBJ1-2; 7 bases line up with TRBD1. The CDR3 totals 12 residues. Germline loops: CDR1 SQVTM, CDR2 ANQGSEA. Trimming cost V 1 base and J 8 bases; bases outside gene matches: 4. The full variable domain, completed using reference TRBV29-1 and TRBJ1-2, is SAVISQKPSRDICQRGTSLTIQCQVDSQVTMMFWYRQQPGQSLTLIATANQGSEATYESGFVIDKFPISRPNLTFSTLTVSNMSPEDSSIYLCSVEGTGSGYTFGSGTRLTVV.

The CDR3 here is CASSQEGHGVGYTF. CDR3 nucleotide sequence: TGCGCCAGCAGCCAAGAGGGGCACGGGGTTGGCTACACCTTC. The chain employs TRBV4-3 and TRBJ1-2; possible D gene TRBD1, 5 bases. Deletions cut 0 bases from V and 7 bases from J, with 12 bases between. This CDR3 has 14 residues. CDR1 is LGHNA and CDR2 is YSLEER in the germline V gene.

J is TRBJ2-1 and V is TRBV9; TRBD2 agrees at 7 bases. Germline trimming cut 0 bases from V and 3 bases from J; bases unmatched to any gene: 6. CDR3 length: 16 amino acids. CDR1 and CDR2 (germline): SGDLS, YYNGEE. The DNA for the CDR3 is TGTGCCAGCAGCGTAGCTTTCGGGGGGAGCTACAATGAGCAGTTCTTC. Translating gives CASSVAFGGSYNEQFF.

This clone was counted once. V is TRBV19 and J is TRBJ1-2; 7 bases align to TRBD1. The CDR3 spans 15 residues. The germline V gene has CDR1 LNHDA and CDR2 SQIVND (reference sequence). J lost 4 bases, V lost 6 bases, and 11 bases had no gene match. CDR3 bases: TGTGCCAGTAGATATCCCGGGACAGTTCTCTATGGCTACACCTTC. It encodes CASRYPGTVLYGYTF. Together with reference TRBV19 and TRBJ1-2, the CDR3 gives the full variable domain: DGGITQSPKYLFRKEGQNVTLSCEQNLNHDAMYWYRQDPGQGLRLIYYSQIVNDFQKGDIAEGYSVSREKKESFPLTVTSAQKNPTAFYLCASRYPGTVLYGYTFGSGTRLTVV.

This clone was counted a single time. The gene calls are TRBV9 and TRBJ1-4, with D uncertain. V lost 4 bases, J lost 1 base, and 5 bases lay in between. CDR3 length equals 13 residues. CDR1 and CDR2 from the germline V gene are SGDLS and YYNGEE. DNA for the CDR3: TGTGCCAGCAGCCTCAGAACTAATGAAAAACTGTTTTTT. Translating gives CASSLRTNEKLFF.

The chain uses TRBV7-9 and TRBJ1-2; 9 bases line up with TRBD1. J lost 5 bases, V lost 3 bases, and 4 bases had no gene match. The CDR3 extends over 14 amino acids. Germline V gene lookup returns CDR1 SEHNR and CDR2 FQNEAQ (reference sequence). The CDR3 region has the DNA TGTGCCAGCAGCTTTGGGGACAGGGATTATGGCTACACCTTC. As protein: CASSFGDRDYGYTF. Based on the CDR3 plus reference TRBV7-9 and TRBJ1-2, the full variable domain is DTGVSQNPRHKITKRGQNVTFRCDPISEHNRLYWYRQTLGQGPEFLTYFQNEAQLEKSRLLSDRFSAERPKGSFSTLEIQRTEQGDSAMYLCASSFGDRDYGYTFGSGTRLTVV.

The chain has TRBV15 and TRBJ2-1; tentative D call: TRBD2 (6 bases). Germline V gene lookup returns CDR1 LNHNV and CDR2 YYDKDF (reference sequence). The CDR3 has 15 residues. V gave up 4 bases and J gave up 0 bases, with 10 bases separating them. CDR3 sequence reads: CATSIGGYSYNEQFF. The CDR3 DNA sequence: TGTGCCACCAGCATCGGGGGTTACTCCTACAATGAGCAGTTCTTC.

The genes are TRBV6-6 and TRBJ2-1, with 13 bases that match TRBD2. The CDR3 covers 16 residues. The ends lost 4 bases at V and 7 bases at J; junction bases unmatched: 7. Per the germline V gene, CDR1 is MNHNY and CDR2 is SVGAGI (reference sequence). The CDR3 loop is CASSSRGLAGKNEQFF. In DNA form, the CDR3 reads TGTGCCAGCAGTTCCCGGGGACTAGCGGGGAAGAATGAGCAGTTCTTC.

This clone was counted a single time. The V gene is TRBV19, the J gene TRBJ2-1; possibly TRBD1 for D (6 bases). From germline, CDR1 is LNHDA and CDR2 SQIVND (reference sequence). The CDR3 contains 17 residues. With 3 bases removed from V and 2 bases from J, the gap between germline ends came to 17 bases. CDR3 sequence: CASSIDSGTQPYNEQFF. Here the CDR3 DNA reads TGTGCCAGTAGTATTGATTCCGGGACACAACCCTACAATGAGCAGTTCTTC.

The J gene is TRBJ1-2, the V gene TRBV2; D not resolved. Trimming stripped 7 bases from V and 8 bases from J, with 14 bases between. This CDR3 has 12 amino acids. CDR1 is SNHLY, CDR2 FYNNEI, per germline. Here the CDR3 reads CASTLQGLGYTF. CDR3 DNA sequence: TGTGCCAGCACACTTCAAGGGTTGGGCTACACCTTC.

The V gene is TRBV21-1, the J gene TRBJ1-2. TRBV21-1 is tagged as a pseudogene. The CDR3 length is 11 residues. DNA for the CDR3: TGTGCCAGCAGCAAAGGTGTCGGCTACACCTTC. This sequence encodes CASSKGVGYTF.

The chain joins TRBV5-4 to TRBJ2-2, with unresolved D. Germline CDR1 SGHNT, CDR2 YYREEE (reference sequence). This CDR3 is built from 13 residues. Trimming stripped 4 bases from V and 6 bases from J, with 10 bases between. The CDR3 sequence is CASSTTVSGELFF. Written as DNA, the CDR3 is TGTGCCAGCAGCACCACAGTTTCCGGGGAGCTGTTTTTT.

This chain uses TRBV6-5 with TRBJ1-1, with TRBD1 identical over 10 bases. Germline V gene lookup returns CDR1 MNHEY and CDR2 SVGAGI. This CDR3 is 14 amino acids long. Trimming cost V 6 bases and J 4 bases; bases outside gene matches: 5. Here the CDR3 DNA reads TGTGCCAGCAGACCCGGGACAGGGGTCACTGAAGCTTTCTTT. Translation gives CASRPGTGVTEAFF.

This chain connects TRBV5-1 to TRBJ1-2; D might be TRBD1 (5 bases). The CDR3 is made up of 14 amino acids. Trimming removed 1 base from V and 6 bases from J, with 13 bases in between. Germline CDR1 reads SGHRS; CDR2 reads YFSETQ. The CDR3 is CASSLLTSGNGYTF. Written as DNA, the CDR3 is TGCGCCAGCAGCTTGTTAACGTCAGGGAATGGCTACACCTTC.

Points on this clone: Additional DNA sequences in this sample encode the identical CDR3. As DNA, the CDR3 is TGCGCCAGCAGCTTGGGCAGCTCTGGAAACACCATATATTTT. Translation: CASSLGSSGNTIYF. The chain is built from TRBV5-1 and TRBJ1-3, with D unresolved. With 0 bases removed from V and 0 bases from J, the gap between germline ends came to 4 bases. This CDR3 is 14 amino acids long. The V gene's germline CDR1 is SGHRS and CDR2 YFSETQ.